The rows below give T cell receptor beta chains drawn from one sample of a study of blood T cell repertoires in COVID-19. Here immunoSEQ multiplex PCR was the method, and the copy in TCRdb shows in-frame clones only, minus some. The repertoire holds some 100,000 clones, with 75% to 85% as singletons. What was sequenced was peripheral blood. All receptors derive from a woman of 80 years or more with active or convalescent COVID-19. Each CDR3 is given with its conserved first and last residue. A D gene is named only where the DNA matches it firmly. Size values are once, few and many counts, or a class for expanded clones, and some rows have none.

>TRBJ2-6|TRBV7-3|-|-
CASSTSRQSSGANVLTF
TGTGCCAGCAGCACCTCTCGACAGTCCTCTGGGGCCAACGTCCTGACTTTC
>TRBJ2-7|TRBV7-9|-|-
CASSHAGEQYF
TGTGCCAGCAGCCACGCCGGGGAGCAGTACTTC
>TRBJ2-5|TRBV12-3/TRBV12-4|TRBD1|once
CATGTGGQETQYF
TGTGCAACCGGGACAGGAGGGCAAGAGACCCAGTACTTC
>TRBJ2-7|TRBV7-6|TRBD2|-
CASSTQGLAGVGGREQYF
TGTGCCAGCAGCACCCAGGGACTAGCGGGAGTAGGTGGGCGCGAGCAGTACTTC
>TRBJ1-2|TRBV28|TRBD1|-
CASSPPQGLGYGYTF
TGTGCCAGCAGCCCGCCACAGGGGCTTGGCTATGGCTACACCTTC
>TRBJ2-7|TRBV28|-|-
CATFFWGVTYEQYF
TGTGCCACCTTCTTTTGGGGGGTAACCTACGAGCAGTACTTC
>TRBJ2-2|TRBV13|-|few
CASSPGYTGELFF
TGTGCCAGCAGCCCAGGGTACACCGGGGAGCTGTTTTTT
>TRBJ2-1|TRBV6-6|TRBD2|-
CASRPGTSGRNEQFF
TGTGCCAGCAGGCCTGGGACTAGCGGGCGGAATGAGCAGTTCTTC
>TRBJ1-1|TRBV7-6|TRBD1|once
CASSHPGTGRKGSRPEAFF
TGTGCCAGCAGCCACCCCGGGACAGGGCGGAAGGGAAGTCGCCCTGAAGCTTTCTTT
>TRBJ2-4|TRBV5-4|TRBD1|once
CAIQQGAKNIQYF
TGTGCCATCCAACAGGGGGCCAAAAACATTCAGTACTTC
>TRBJ1-5|TRBV18|TRBD1|-
CASSPQDRGHGNQPQHF
TGTGCCAGCTCACCTCAGGACAGGGGGCATGGCAATCAGCCCCAGCATTTT
>TRBJ2-2|TRBV25-1|-|-
CASSGHPTANTGELFF
TGTGCCAGCAGTGGACACCCTACTGCGAACACCGGGGAGCTGTTTTTT
>TRBJ2-5|TRBV10-3|-|-
CAISESTAVRGEETQYF
TGTGCCATCAGTGAGTCGACTGCGGTTAGGGGTGAAGAGACCCAGTACTTC
>TRBJ2-1|TRBV5-4|TRBD1|-
CASGVGQSSYNEQFF
TGTGCCAGCGGGGTGGGACAGAGCTCCTACAATGAGCAGTTCTTC
>TRBJ2-5|TRBV5-8|TRBD1|-
CASSKDRGRETQYF
TGTGCCAGCAGCAAGGACAGGGGGCGAGAGACCCAGTACTTC
>TRBJ1-1|TRBV19|-|-
CASSIQVLMNTEAFF
TGTGCCAGTAGTATACAGGTCCTGATGAACACTGAAGCTTTCTTT
>TRBJ2-7|TRBV3-1/TRBV3-2|-|-
CASSQRFEQYF
TGTGCCAGCAGCCAGAGGTTCGAGCAGTACTTC
>TRBJ1-3|TRBV15|-|-
CATKGIGNTIYF
TGTGCCACCAAGGGGATTGGAAACACCATATATTTT
>TRBJ1-1|TRBV27|-|-
CASRPARGGGTEAFF
TGTGCCAGCAGGCCAGCCAGGGGAGGGGGAACTGAAGCTTTCTTT
>TRBJ2-5|TRBV6-1|-|-
CASSEALQGGYQETQYF
TGTGCCAGCAGTGAAGCGTTGCAGGGTGGGTACCAAGAGACCCAGTACTTC
>TRBJ2-1|TRBV5-1|-|-
CASSSSGGISYNEQFF
TGCGCCAGCAGCAGCAGCGGAGGGATATCGTACAATGAGCAGTTCTTC
>TRBJ1-3|TRBV13|-|-
CASSLGSGNTIYF
TGTGCCAGCAGCTTAGGCTCCGGAAACACCATATATTTT
>TRBJ2-5|TRBV10-3|-|-
CATRPEQETQYF
TGTGCCACCCGGCCGGAGCAAGAGACCCAGTACTTC
>TRBJ2-1|TRBV3-1/TRBV3-2|TRBD1|-
CASSPGTGGWNEQFF
TGTGCCAGCAGCCCCGGGACAGGGGGCTGGAATGAGCAGTTCTTC
>TRBJ1-4|TRBV11-2|TRBD1|few
CASSLAPVTGENEKLFF
TGTGCCAGCAGCTTAGCGCCCGTGACAGGGGAGAATGAAAAACTGTTTTTT
>TRBJ2-7|TRBV5-4|TRBD2|-
CASSTGTTYEQYF
TGTGCCAGCAGTACCGGGACTACCTACGAGCAGTACTTC
>TRBJ1-5|TRBV7-3|TRBD1|few
CASSLVSDRVQPQHF
TGTGCCAGCAGCTTAGTCTCTGACAGGGTTCAGCCCCAGCATTTT
>TRBJ1-2|TRBV19|TRBD1|once
CASRREDRINYGYTF
TGTGCCAGTAGAAGAGAGGACAGGATCAACTATGGCTACACCTTC
>TRBJ1-2|TRBV10-3|-|-
CAISGTTPPIGYTF
TGTGCCATCAGTGGGACAACTCCCCCTATTGGCTACACCTTC
>TRBJ2-7|TRBV7-9|TRBD1|-
CASSLGQGALKQYF
TGTGCCAGCAGCCTTGGACAGGGGGCGCTTAAGCAGTACTTC
>TRBJ1-4|TRBV28|TRBD1|-
CASNRQGAANEKLFF
TGTGCCAGCAACCGACAGGGGGCAGCTAATGAAAAACTGTTTTTT
>TRBJ1-1|TRBV5-4|-|-
CASSYNRVDTEAFF
TGTGCCAGCAGCTACAACAGGGTAGACACTGAAGCTTTCTTT
>TRBJ1-4|TRBV27|-|-
CASSSHTQLEKLFF
TGTGCCAGCAGTTCACATACACAGCTTGAAAAACTGTTTTTT
>TRBJ2-5|TRBV27|TRBD1|-
CASSQRQGAREETQYF
TGTGCCAGCAGTCAACGACAGGGGGCGAGGGAAGAGACCCAGTACTTC
>TRBJ2-3|TRBV18|-|-
CASSPVIKRSTDTQYF
TGTGCCAGCTCACCAGTCATCAAGCGGTCCACAGATACGCAGTATTTT
>TRBJ1-4|TRBV7-2|TRBD1|-
CASSQMDRRLFF
TGTGCCAGCAGCCAGATGGACAGGCGGCTGTTTTTT
>TRBJ2-3|TRBV27|TRBD2|once
CASSFREGHSDTQYF
TGTGCCAGCTCTTTCCGGGAGGGCCATTCAGATACGCAGTATTTT
>TRBJ1-5|TRBV21-1|-|-
CASSKGKEAQHF
TGTGCCAGCAGCAAAGGGAAGGAGGCCCAGCATTTT
>TRBJ2-1|TRBV3-1/TRBV3-2|-|-
CASRRDPTNEQFF
TGTGCCAGCAGGCGGGACCCCACGAATGAGCAGTTCTTC
>TRBJ2-7|TRBV4-1|-|-
CASSPPAGRFEQYF
TGCGCCAGCAGCCCTCCGGCGGGGAGGTTCGAGCAGTACTTC
>TRBJ1-5|TRBV19|TRBD1|-
CASSIGTGYNQPQHF
TGTGCCAGTAGTATTGGGACAGGATACAATCAGCCCCAGCATTTT
>TRBJ2-3|TRBV11-2|TRBD2|-
CASNPLRTRMTDTQYF
TGTGCCAGCAACCCGCTCCGGACTAGGATGACAGATACGCAGTATTTT
>TRBJ2-1|TRBV10-3|-|-
CATEGLHNEQFF
TGTGCCACCGAGGGACTGCACAATGAGCAGTTCTTC
>TRBJ1-1|TRBV7-2|TRBD1|few
CASSAQGRLSCVF
TGTGCCAGCAGCGCACAGGGGAGGTTGAGTTGTGTCTTT
>TRBJ2-7|TRBV5-1|-|once
CASSLAQGIHEQYF
TGCGCCAGCAGCTTGGCCCAGGGGATCCACGAGCAGTACTTC
>TRBJ2-3|TRBV3-1/TRBV3-2|-|-
CASSSRTYTDTQYF
TGTGCCAGCAGCTCCCGGACATACACAGATACGCAGTATTTT
>TRBJ2-2|TRBV7-6|-|-
CASSPGNTGELFF
TGTGCCAGCAGCCCAGGAAACACCGGGGAGCTGTTTTTT
>TRBJ2-5|TRBV5-4|TRBD2|-
CASSLASGNQETQYF
TGTGCCAGCAGCTTGGCTAGCGGAAATCAAGAGACCCAGTACTTC